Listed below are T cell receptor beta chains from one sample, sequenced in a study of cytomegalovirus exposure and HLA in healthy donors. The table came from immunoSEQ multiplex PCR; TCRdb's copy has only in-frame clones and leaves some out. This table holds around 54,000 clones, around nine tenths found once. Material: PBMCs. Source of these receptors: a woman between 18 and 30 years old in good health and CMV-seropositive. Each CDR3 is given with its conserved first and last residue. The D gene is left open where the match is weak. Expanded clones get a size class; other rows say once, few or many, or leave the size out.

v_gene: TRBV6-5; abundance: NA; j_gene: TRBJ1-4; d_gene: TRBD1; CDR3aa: CASSYDRGLTNEKLFF; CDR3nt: TGTGCCAGCAGTTATGACAGGGGGCTGACTAATGAAAAACTGTTTTTT
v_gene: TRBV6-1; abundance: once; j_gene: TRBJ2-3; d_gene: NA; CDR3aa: CASSEAGWGPDTQYF; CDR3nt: TGTGCCAGCAGTGAAGCCGGCTGGGGCCCAGATACGCAGTATTTT
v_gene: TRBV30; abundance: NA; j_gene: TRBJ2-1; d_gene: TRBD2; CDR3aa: CAWNPSLTSGTYNEQFF; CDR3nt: TGTGCCTGGAACCCTTCCCTCACTAGCGGGACCTACAATGAGCAGTTCTTC
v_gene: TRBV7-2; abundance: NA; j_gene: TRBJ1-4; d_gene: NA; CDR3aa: CASSPQGTATNEKLFF; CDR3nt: TGTGCCAGCAGCCCACAGGGTACGGCAACTAATGAAAAACTGTTTTTT
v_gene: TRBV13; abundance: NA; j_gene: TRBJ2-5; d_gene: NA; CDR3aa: CASSLEGEETQYF; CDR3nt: TGTGCCAGCAGCTTAGAGGGAGAAGAGACCCAGTACTTC
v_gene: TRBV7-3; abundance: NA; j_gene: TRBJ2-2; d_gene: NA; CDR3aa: CASATTASNTGELFF; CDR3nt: TGTGCCAGCGCCACGACAGCCTCGAACACCGGGGAGCTGTTTTTT
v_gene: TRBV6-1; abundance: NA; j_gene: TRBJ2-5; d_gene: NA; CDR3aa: CASSFLGGAKETQYF; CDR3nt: TGTGCCAGCAGTTTCCTTGGAGGGGCCAAAGAGACCCAGTACTTC
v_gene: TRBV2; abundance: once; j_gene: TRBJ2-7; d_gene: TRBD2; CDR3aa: CASSGDYPGLAGGTYEQYF; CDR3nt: TGTGCCAGCAGTGGGGACTACCCGGGACTAGCGGGGGGGACCTACGAGCAGTACTTC
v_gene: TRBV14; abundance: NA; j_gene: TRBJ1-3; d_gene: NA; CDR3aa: CASSRHGGTRKNTIYF; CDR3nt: TGTGCCAGCAGCCGTCATGGAGGGACGCGGAAGAACACCATATATTTT
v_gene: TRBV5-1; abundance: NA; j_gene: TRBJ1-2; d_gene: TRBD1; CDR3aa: CASSLDGQGYGYTF; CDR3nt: TGCGCCAGCAGCTTGGATGGACAGGGATATGGCTACACCTTC
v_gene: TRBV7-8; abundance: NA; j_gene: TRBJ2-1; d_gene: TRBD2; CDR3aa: CASSLLAASNEQFF; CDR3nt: TGTGCCAGCAGCCTACTAGCGGCGAGCAATGAGCAGTTCTTC
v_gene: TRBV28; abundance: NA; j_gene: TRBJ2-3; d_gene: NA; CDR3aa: CASRGGADTQYF; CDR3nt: TGTGCCAGCAGGGGGGGGGCCGATACGCAGTATTTT
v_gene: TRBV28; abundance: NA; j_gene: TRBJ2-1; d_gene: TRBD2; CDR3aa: CASTPRWGLGSYNEQFF; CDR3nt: TGTGCCAGCACCCCAAGATGGGGACTAGGCTCCTACAATGAGCAGTTCTTC
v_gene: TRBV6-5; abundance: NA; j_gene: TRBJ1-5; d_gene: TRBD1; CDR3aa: CASSWGQGSQPQHF; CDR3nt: TGTGCCAGCAGTTGGGGACAGGGAAGTCAGCCCCAGCATTTT
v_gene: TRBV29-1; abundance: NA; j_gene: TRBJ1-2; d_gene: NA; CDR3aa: CSVVQGAGYGYTF; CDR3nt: TGCAGCGTTGTGCAGGGCGCCGGCTATGGCTACACCTTC
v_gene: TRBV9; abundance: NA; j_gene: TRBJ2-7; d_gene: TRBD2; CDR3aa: CASSIGSSGGADEQYF; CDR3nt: TGTGCCAGCAGCATAGGTAGTAGCGGGGGGGCCGACGAGCAGTACTTC
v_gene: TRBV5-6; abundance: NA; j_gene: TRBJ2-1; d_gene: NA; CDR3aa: CASSLSLYNEQFF; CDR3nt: TGTGCCAGCAGCTTGAGCCTCTACAATGAGCAGTTCTTC
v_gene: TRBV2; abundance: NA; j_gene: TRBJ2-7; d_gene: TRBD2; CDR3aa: CASSEESGGTYEQYF; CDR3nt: TGTGCCAGCAGTGAAGAATCCGGGGGGACCTACGAGCAGTACTTC
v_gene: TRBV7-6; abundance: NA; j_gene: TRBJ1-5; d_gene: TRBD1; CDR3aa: CASSLRPGGNHQPQHF; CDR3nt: TGTGCCAGCAGCTTAAGGCCAGGGGGCAACCATCAGCCCCAGCATTTT
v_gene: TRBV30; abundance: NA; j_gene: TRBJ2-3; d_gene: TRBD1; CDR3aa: CAWSIDRQGGTDTQYF; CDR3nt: TGTGCCTGGAGTATAGACCGACAGGGTGGCACAGATACGCAGTATTTT
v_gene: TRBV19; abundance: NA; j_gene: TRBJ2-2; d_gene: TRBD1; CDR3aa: CASSRTGTGELFF; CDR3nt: TGTGCCAGTAGTAGGACAGGAACCGGGGAGCTGTTTTTT
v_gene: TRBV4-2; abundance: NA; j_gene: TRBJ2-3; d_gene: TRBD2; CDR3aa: CASSQEFMASGGRLADTQYF; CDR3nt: TGTGCCAGCAGCCAAGAATTTATGGCTAGCGGGGGGCGGTTGGCAGATACGCAGTATTTT
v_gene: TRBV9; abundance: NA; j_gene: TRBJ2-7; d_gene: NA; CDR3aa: CASSLRTETYEQYF; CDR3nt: TGTGCCAGCAGCTTACGGACAGAGACCTACGAGCAGTACTTC
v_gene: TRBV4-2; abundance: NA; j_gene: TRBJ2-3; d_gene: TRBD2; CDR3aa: CASSPGLAGLEADTQYF; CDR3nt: TGTGCCAGCAGCCCTGGACTAGCGGGGCTCGAGGCAGATACGCAGTATTTT
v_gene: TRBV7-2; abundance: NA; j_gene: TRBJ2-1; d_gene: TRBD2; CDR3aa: CASSLAGGLYNEQFF; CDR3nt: TGTGCCAGCAGCCTAGCGGGGGGGTTATACAATGAGCAGTTCTTC
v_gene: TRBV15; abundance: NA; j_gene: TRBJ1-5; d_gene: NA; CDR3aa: CATSSELGLGNQPQHF; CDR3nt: TGTGCCACCAGCAGCGAACTGGGGCTCGGCAATCAGCCCCAGCATTTT
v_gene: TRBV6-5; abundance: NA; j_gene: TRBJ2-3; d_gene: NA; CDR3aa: CASGHTDTQYF; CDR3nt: TGTGCCAGCGGACACACAGATACGCAGTATTTT
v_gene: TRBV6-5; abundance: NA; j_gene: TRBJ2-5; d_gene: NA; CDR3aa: CASSLNRAEKTQYF; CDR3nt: TGTGCCAGCAGTTTAAACAGGGCTGAAAAGACCCAGTACTTC
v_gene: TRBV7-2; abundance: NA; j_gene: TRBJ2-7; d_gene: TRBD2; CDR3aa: CASSLRGGGAVEQYF; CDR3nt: TGTGCCAGCAGCCTCCGGGGCGGGGGGGCCGTCGAGCAGTACTTC
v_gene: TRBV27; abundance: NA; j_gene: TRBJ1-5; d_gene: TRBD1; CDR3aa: CASSPDRGSQPQHF; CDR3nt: TGTGCCAGCAGTCCAGACAGGGGGAGTCAGCCCCAGCATTTT
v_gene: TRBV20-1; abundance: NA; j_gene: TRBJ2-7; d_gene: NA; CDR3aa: CSAKSSYEQYF; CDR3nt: TGCAGTGCCAAGAGCTCCTACGAGCAGTACTTC
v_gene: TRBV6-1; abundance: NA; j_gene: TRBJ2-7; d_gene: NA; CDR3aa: CASSQMYEQYF; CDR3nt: TGTGCCAGCAGCCAGATGTACGAGCAGTACTTC
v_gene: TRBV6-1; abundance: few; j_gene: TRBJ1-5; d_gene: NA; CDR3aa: CASTPREGHNQPQHF; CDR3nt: TGTGCCAGCACCCCCCGGGAGGGGCATAATCAGCCCCAGCATTTT
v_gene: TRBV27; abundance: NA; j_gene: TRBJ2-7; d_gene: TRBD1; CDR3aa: CASSFHRGEQYF; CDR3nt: TGTGCCAGCAGTTTCCACAGGGGAGAGCAGTACTTC
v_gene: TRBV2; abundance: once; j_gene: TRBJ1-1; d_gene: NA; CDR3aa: CASSDLTRMNTEAFF; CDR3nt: TGTGCCAGCAGTGACTTAACACGCATGAACACTGAAGCTTTCTTT
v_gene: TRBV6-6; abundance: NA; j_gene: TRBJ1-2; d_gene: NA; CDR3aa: CASSSAAGIYGYTF; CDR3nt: TGTGCCAGCAGTTCAGCCGCGGGGATCTATGGCTACACCTTC
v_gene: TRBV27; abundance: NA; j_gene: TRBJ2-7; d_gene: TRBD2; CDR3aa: CATMGGSSYEQYF; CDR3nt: TGTGCCACTATGGGGGGGAGCTCCTACGAGCAGTACTTC
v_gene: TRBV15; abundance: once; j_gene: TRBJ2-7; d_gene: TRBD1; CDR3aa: CATSRTGTGNYEQYF; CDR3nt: TGTGCCACCAGCAGGACCGGGACAGGGAACTACGAGCAGTACTTC
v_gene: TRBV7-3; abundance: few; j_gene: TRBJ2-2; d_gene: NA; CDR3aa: CASSSTGVLVGTGELFF; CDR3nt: TGTGCCAGCAGCTCTACCGGTGTGTTAGTTGGCACCGGGGAGCTGTTTTTT
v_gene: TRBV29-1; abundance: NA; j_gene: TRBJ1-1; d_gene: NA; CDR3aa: CSVQLQEPNTEAFF; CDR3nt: TGCAGCGTACAATTACAGGAGCCGAACACTGAAGCTTTCTTT
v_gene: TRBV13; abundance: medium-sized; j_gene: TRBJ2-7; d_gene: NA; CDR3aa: CASSSRQVAYEQYF; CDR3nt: TGTGCCAGCAGCTCTCGACAGGTTGCCTACGAGCAGTACTTC